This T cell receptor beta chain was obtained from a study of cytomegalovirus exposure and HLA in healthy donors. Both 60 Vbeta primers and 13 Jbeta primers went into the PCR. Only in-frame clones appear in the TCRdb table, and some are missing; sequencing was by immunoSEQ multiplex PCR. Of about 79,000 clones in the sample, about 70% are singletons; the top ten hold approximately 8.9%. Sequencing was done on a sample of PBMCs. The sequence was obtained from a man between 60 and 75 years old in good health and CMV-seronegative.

CDR3 loop: CASSLVGGRTDTQYF. The CDR3, as DNA: TGTGCCAGCAGCTTGGTAGGCGGCCGCACAGATACGCAGTATTTT. The rearrangement links TRBV5-8 to TRBJ2-3; no clear D. The CDR3 has 15 residues. V dropped 0 bases and J dropped 1 base, with 9 bases sitting between them. Germline V gene lookup returns CDR1 SGHTS and CDR2 YDEGEE. Variable domain in full (rest from reference TRBV5-8 and TRBJ2-3): EAGVTQSPTHLIKTRGQQATLRCSPISGHTSVYWYQQALGLGLQFLLWYDEGEERNRGNFPPRFSGRQFPNYSSELNVNALELEDSALYLCASSLVGGRTDTQYFGPGTRLTVL.